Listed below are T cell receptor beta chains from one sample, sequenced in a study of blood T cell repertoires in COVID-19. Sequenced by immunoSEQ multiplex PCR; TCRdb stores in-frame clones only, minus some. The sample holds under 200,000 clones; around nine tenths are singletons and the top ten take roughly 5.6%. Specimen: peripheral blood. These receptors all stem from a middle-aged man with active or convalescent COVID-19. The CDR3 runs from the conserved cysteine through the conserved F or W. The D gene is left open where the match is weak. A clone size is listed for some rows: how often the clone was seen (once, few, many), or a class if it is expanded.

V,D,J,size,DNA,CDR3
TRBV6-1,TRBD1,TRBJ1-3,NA,TGTGCCAGCAGTGAAGCTGGGACAGCCCTGAACACCATATATTTT,CASSEAGTALNTIYF
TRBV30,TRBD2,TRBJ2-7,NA,TGTGCCTGGAGCGGGAGGGCCTACGAGCAGTACTTC,CAWSGRAYEQYF
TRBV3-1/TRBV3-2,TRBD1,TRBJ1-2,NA,TGTGCCAGCAGCCAAGTTCCAGGACAGGGAAACTATGGCTACACCTTC,CASSQVPGQGNYGYTF
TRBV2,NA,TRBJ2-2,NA,TGTGCCAGCAGTTGGGACAAGAACACCGGGGAGCTGTTTTTT,CASSWDKNTGELFF
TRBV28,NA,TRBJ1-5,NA,TGTGCCAGCACCTCTACAGGGCTTAGCAATCAGCCCCAGCATTTT,CASTSTGLSNQPQHF
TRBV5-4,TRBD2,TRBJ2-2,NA,TGTGCCAGCAGCTTGGGACTAGCGGGAAACACCGGGGAGCTGTTTTTT,CASSLGLAGNTGELFF
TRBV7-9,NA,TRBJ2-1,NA,TGTGCCAGCAGCTTAGTTGACGGGTACGATGAGCAGTTCTTC,CASSLVDGYDEQFF
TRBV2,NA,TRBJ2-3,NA,TGTGCCAGCAGTGAATTGGACTTTACAGATACGCAGTATTTT,CASSELDFTDTQYF
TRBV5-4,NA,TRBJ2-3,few,TGTGCCAGCAGCTCCTGGACAGATAGCACAGATACGCAGTATTTT,CASSSWTDSTDTQYF
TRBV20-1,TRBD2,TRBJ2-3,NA,TGCAGTGCTAGTAGGCGGGGGTTCGCAGATACGCAGTATTTT,CSASRRGFADTQYF
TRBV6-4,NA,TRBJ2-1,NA,TGTGCCAGCAGTAAAAGGGGAATCGGGAATGAGCAGTTCTTC,CASSKRGIGNEQFF
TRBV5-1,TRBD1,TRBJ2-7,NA,TGCGCCAGCAGCTTGTGGGGACAGGAAGGCGAGCAGTACTTC,CASSLWGQEGEQYF
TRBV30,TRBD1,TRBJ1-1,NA,TGTGCCTGGTTAAGGACAGGGGGAACTGAAGCTTTCTTT,CAWLRTGGTEAFF
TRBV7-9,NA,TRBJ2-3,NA,TGTGCCAGCAGCTTAGTGGCAGGACTGGGAGATACGCAGTATTTT,CASSLVAGLGDTQYF
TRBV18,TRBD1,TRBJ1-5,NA,TGTGCCAGCTCACCACGGGACAGGGGCGGTGGGAGCAATCAGCCCCAGCATTTT,CASSPRDRGGGSNQPQHF
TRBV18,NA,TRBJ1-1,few,TGTGCCAGCTCACCCACGGGGGGCGAAGCTTTCTTT,CASSPTGGEAFF
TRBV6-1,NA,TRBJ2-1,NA,TGTGCCAGCAGTGAAGGGTCCAGGGGAAATGAGCAGTTCTTC,CASSEGSRGNEQFF
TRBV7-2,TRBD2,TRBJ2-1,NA,TGTGCCAGCAGCGTAAATAGCGGGAGGGCCAACAATGAGCAGTTCTTC,CASSVNSGRANNEQFF
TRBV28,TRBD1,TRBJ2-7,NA,TGTGCCAGCAAGACAAACAGGGGTCCCTACGAGCAGTACTTC,CASKTNRGPYEQYF
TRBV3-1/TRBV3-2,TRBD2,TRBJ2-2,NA,TGTGCCAGCAGCCACGAGGGCGGGGGGCGCAGATTGGGCACCGGGGAGCTGTTTTTT,CASSHEGGGRRLGTGELFF
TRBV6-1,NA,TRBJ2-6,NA,TGTGCCAGCAGTGAAAAAAGTGGCGGGGCCAACGTCCTGACTTTC,CASSEKSGGANVLTF
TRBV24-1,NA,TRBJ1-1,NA,TGTGCCACCAGTGATTTCACAGGGTTGAACACTGAAGCTTTCTTT,CATSDFTGLNTEAFF
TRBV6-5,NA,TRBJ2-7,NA,TGTGCCAGCCTCGATCAACAAACCTACGAGCAGTACTTC,CASLDQQTYEQYF
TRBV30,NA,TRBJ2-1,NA,TGTGCCGTTCTCCATGCGTCCTACAATGAGCAGTTCTTC,CAVLHASYNEQFF
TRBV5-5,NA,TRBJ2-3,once,TGTGCCAGCAGCTTGGTCCCGTATCCAGATACGCAGTATTTT,CASSLVPYPDTQYF
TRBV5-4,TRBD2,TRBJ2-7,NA,TGTGCCAGCAGCTTGTTCGGGGGGGGTGAGCAGTACTTC,CASSLFGGGEQYF
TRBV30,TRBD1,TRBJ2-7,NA,TGTGCCTGGAGTGTAGGGGGACAGGGGGTCCTCAGGATTCGGGAGCAGTACTTC,CAWSVGGQGVLRIREQYF
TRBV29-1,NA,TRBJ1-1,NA,TGCAGCGTTGATCGGCTCCGAGGGCCCGGGAACACTGAAGCTTTCTTT,CSVDRLRGPGNTEAFF
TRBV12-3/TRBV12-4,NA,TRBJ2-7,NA,TGTGCCAGCAGTGCGAGTCGTTACTACGAGCAGTACTTC,CASSASRYYEQYF
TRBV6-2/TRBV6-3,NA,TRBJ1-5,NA,TGTGCCAGCAGTTACTCTCGTATGAGCAATCAGCCCCAGCATTTT,CASSYSRMSNQPQHF
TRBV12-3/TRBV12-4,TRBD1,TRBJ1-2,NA,TGTGCCAGCAGTCCAGGGGGTAGCGGCTACACCTTC,CASSPGGSGYTF
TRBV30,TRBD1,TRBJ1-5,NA,TGTGCCTGGAGTACAGGGGGAATTCCCAGCAATCAGCCCCAGCATTTT,CAWSTGGIPSNQPQHF
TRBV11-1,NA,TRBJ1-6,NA,TGTGCCAGCGGGAGCTCCTATAATTCACCCCTCCACTTT,CASGSSYNSPLHF
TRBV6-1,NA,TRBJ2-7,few,TGTGCCAGCAGTGAAGCACTCAGGAACTCCTACGAGCAGTACTTC,CASSEALRNSYEQYF
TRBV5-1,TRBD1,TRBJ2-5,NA,TGCGCCAGCAGCCCCGACAGGGGGGAGACCCAGTACTTC,CASSPDRGETQYF
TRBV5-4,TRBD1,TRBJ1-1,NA,TGTGCCAGCAGCACCGGGACAGGGAAGTTGGCTTTCTTT,CASSTGTGKLAFF
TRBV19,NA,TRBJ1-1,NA,TGTGCCAGTAGTATGGAGAGGAGGAGCACTGAAGCTTTCTTT,CASSMERRSTEAFF
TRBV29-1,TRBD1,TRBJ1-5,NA,TGCAGCGTTGATACAGGGGGACCGAATCAGCCCCAGCATTTT,CSVDTGGPNQPQHF
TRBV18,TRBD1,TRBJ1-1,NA,TGTGCCAGCCAGGGGGGTCAAGCCACTGAAGCTTTCTTT,CASQGGQATEAFF
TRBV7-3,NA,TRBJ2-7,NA,TGTGCCAGCAGCCCTACCAGCGTTGGACAGGAGCAGTACTTC,CASSPTSVGQEQYF
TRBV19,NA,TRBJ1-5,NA,TGTGCCAGTAGTACAGACCCGAGGGGGAAAACGAATAGCAATCAGCCCCAGCATTTT,CASSTDPRGKTNSNQPQHF